This T cell receptor (beta chain) was found in a study of blood T cell repertoires in COVID-19 (dated by TCRdb to 2020 to 2022). For the wider study: Samples from collaborators originated in the United States, Italy and Spain and spanned both the acute and convalescent phases of COVID-19. Nearly every sample came with metadata listing a de-identified subject ID, COVID-19 status, age in years and sex. The prospective study material was composed of cDNA or gDNA derived from T cells, B-cell-depleted T cells, or PBMCs. Where available, HLA class I and class II types were obtained from metadata supplied by the sample provider rather than from assay-based typing. The dataset comprised deeply sampled blood TCRbeta repertoires from subjects exposed to, actively infected with, or recovered from COVID-19. The samples were drawn from two sources: the first 160 participants of the ongoing ImmuneRACE study, and 1,254 subjects contributed by 6 global collaborators. The repertoires were made available in a free public database intended to serve as a resource for research on the immune response to SARS-CoV-2. Broader findings and caveats from the paper: The amount of clinical and demographic metadata varied by source and participant and was provided uncurated.

As for this clone: Its antigen is not yet known. No base-level quality is on record; no much larger clone is a single base apart.

TCRbeta CDR3 regions were amplified from genomic DNA using the immunoSEQ Assay, a bias-controlled multiplex PCR. The paper's data handling went like this. The number of nucleated cells in each sample was estimated by amplification of reference gene primers within the assay. Sequence reads were collapsed and filtered to measure the absolute abundance of every unique TCRbeta CDR3 rearrangement. For each sample, productive Simpson clonality was calculated as the square root of Simpson's diversity index across productive rearrangements. TCRdb retrieved this table from immuneACCESS and kept in-frame rearrangements only. Not all clones are present; in checked studies, unresolved V genes account for under half, and no reason is known for the remainder. D and trimming come from the DNA, and the V and J calls and clone size come from that table. Recorded for this sample are some 120,000 clones; more than 75% of them occurred a single time. The top ten clonotypes cover around 3.7% of the sample.

Collaborating institutions collected whole blood in K2EDTA tubes following their own protocols. For TCRbeta analysis, collaborator samples were shipped as frozen whole blood, as isolated PBMCs, or as DNA extracted from either sample type. CDR1 and CDR2, per the germline V gene (reference sequence), are GTSNPN and SVGIG. The germline V and J ends show losses of 0 bases and 10 bases respectively, and no gene match explains 8 bases of the junction. The CDR3 numbers 14 residues from cysteine through phenylalanine. Only the CDR3 DNA is retained, 42 bases long and in frame from the first base. The sequenced sample was peripheral blood. The V and J segments used are TRBV30 and TRBJ2-1; 8 bases in the junction line up with TRBD1. The receptor's source is a man aged 50 to 59 with active COVID-19. Read as DNA, the sequence is TGTGCCTGGAGTGTCAGGGGGCTTATAAGGGAGCAGTTCTTC. Its coded protein is CAWSVRGLIREQFF.